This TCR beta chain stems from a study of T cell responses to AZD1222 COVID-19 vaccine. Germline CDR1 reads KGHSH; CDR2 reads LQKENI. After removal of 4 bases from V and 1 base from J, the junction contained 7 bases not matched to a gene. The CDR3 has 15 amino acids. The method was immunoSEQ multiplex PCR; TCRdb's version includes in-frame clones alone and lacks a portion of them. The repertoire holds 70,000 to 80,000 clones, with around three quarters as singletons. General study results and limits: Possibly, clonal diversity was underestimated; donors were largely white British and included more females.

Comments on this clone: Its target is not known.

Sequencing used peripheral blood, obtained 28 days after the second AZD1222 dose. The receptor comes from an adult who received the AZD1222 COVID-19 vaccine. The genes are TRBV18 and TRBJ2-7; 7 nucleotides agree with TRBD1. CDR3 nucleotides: TGTGCCAGCTCACAGGGGACAGACGTTTCCTACGAGCAGTACTTC. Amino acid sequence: CASSQGTDVSYEQYF.